Presented here are 2 T cell receptor beta chains from one specimen sequenced in a study of Graves' ophthalmopathy and Graves' hyperthyroidism (dated by TCRdb to 2017 to 2018). The sequencer was an Illumina HiSeq 2000. For repertoire sequencing, TCR beta CDR3 regions were amplified from RNA transcripts. The first round of RT-PCR was done with HTBI primers and the Qiagen OneStep RT-PCR kit, and was followed by a second round of multiplex PCR, then size selection and purification. TCRdb redid the processing of the public reads, applying fastp at Q25 and MiXCR, and retained in-frame beta chains. Rows are unified per CDR3 protein, each entry keeping the most common DNA and genes. This sample gives approximately 1.2 million distinct CDR3 sequences in total; about 36% of them show up just once. Together, the top ten hold roughly 11% of the sample. Sequenced: peripheral blood or thyroid tissue (not recorded which). These receptors were obtained from an adult man with Graves' hyperthyroidism.

This chain uses TRBV29-1 with TRBJ1-2, with D tentatively TRBD1 (5 bases). Germline V gene data show CDR1 as SQVTM and CDR2 as ANQGSEA. Trimming left V 7 bases short and J 3 bases short, with 18 bases between. CDR3 length equals 14 residues. The CDR3 spells CSAHLWGRDYGYTF. The CDR3, as DNA: TGCAGCGCACACCTATGGGGCAGGGACTATGGCTACACCTTC.

There are a few counts of this clonotype. The chain is built from TRBV15 and TRBJ1-2, with TRBD1 as a possible D gene (5 bases). Between the trimmed V and J ends, which lost 3 bases and 4 bases, there was a span of 15 bases. CDR3 length: 15 residues. Germline V lookup: CDR1 LNHNV, CDR2 YYDKDF (reference sequence). CDR3 loop: CATSSQGGGAYGYTF. Written as DNA, the CDR3 is TGTGCCACCAGCAGCCAAGGAGGAGGGGCCTATGGCTACACCTTC.